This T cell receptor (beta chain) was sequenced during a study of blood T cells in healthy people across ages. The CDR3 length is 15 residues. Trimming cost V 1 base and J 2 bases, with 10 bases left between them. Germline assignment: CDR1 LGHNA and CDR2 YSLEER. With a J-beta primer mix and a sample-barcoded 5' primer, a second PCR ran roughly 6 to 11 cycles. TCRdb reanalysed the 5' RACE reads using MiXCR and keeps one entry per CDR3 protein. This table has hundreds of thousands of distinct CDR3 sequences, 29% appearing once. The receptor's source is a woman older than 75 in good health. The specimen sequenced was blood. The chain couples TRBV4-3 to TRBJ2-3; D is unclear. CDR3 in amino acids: CASSQAVQDTDTQYF. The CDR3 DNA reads TGCGCCAGCAGCCAAGCGGTGCAGGACACAGATACGCAGTATTTT.